Each of the 22 T cell receptor beta chains below was sequenced from the same sample in a study of OX40 agonist ivuxolimab in advanced cancers. This table comes from immunoSEQ multiplex PCR, and its TCRdb copy is limited to in-frame clones, with some not included. This table holds approximately 30,000 clones, approximately 84% found once. The sample in question was CD4+ or CD8+ T cells sorted from blood, obtained in a trial of the OX40 agonist ivuxolimab. Receptors originate from an adult with an advanced solid tumor such as melanoma, head and neck, liver or kidney cancer.

The chain carries TRBV7-8 and TRBJ1-4; D unresolved. Trimming shortened V by 4 bases and J by 13 bases, and 16 bases separated the two germline ends. Germline CDR1 reads SGHVS; CDR2 reads FQNEAQ. The CDR3 loop spans 13 amino acids. The CDR3, as DNA: TGTGCCAGCAGCTCAGGCCCGTATGGGAGACTGTTTTTT. Protein sequence: CASSSGPYGRLFF.

The chain is built from TRBV27 and TRBJ1-5; D may be TRBD1 (5 bases). The CDR3 contains 15 residues. V was pared by 6 bases and J by 2 bases, with 14 bases between. From germline, CDR1 is MNHEY and CDR2 SMNVEV (reference sequence). The CDR3, as DNA: TGTGCCAGCAGCGTAGGTCCGGGGGGCAATCAGCCCCAGCATTTT. Translated: CASSVGPGGNQPQHF.

The count of this clone is one. This sequence joins TRBV29-1 and TRBJ2-1; tentatively, D is TRBD1 or TRBD2 (5 bases each). The CDR3 loop spans 13 amino acids. Germline values: CDR1 SQVTM, CDR2 ANQGSEA. The V gene lost 4 bases and the J gene lost 8 bases, with 15 bases spanning the gap. CDR3 DNA sequence: TGCAGCGTTGCCCAGAGGGGAGACCATGAGCAGTTCTTC. Protein product: CSVAQRGDHEQFF.

This chain uses TRBV2 with TRBJ1-1; D is unclear. V was cut by 2 bases and J by 3 bases, with 19 bases left in between. Germline V CDR1 and CDR2: SNHLY, FYNNEI. The CDR3 contains 17 residues. The CDR3 loop is CASSELLRSTWDTEAFF. The CDR3 nucleotides read TGTGCCAGCAGTGAACTTCTCAGGTCTACGTGGGACACTGAAGCTTTCTTT.

The rearrangement links TRBV6-5 to TRBJ1-1; possible D gene TRBD1, 5 bases. V lost 2 bases and J lost 6, with 10 bases in between. CDR1 and CDR2 from the germline V gene are MNHEY and SVGAGI. The CDR3 consists of 13 residues. The CDR3 DNA sequence: TGTGCCAGCAGTTACGGGGGAGCCCCTGAAGCTTTCTTT. It yields the protein CASSYGGAPEAFF.

This clone appeared a single time. V usage is TRBV4-3 and J usage is TRBJ1-4; D call uncertain. V lost 0 bases and J lost 6, with 5 bases in between. Germline loops: CDR1 LGHNA, CDR2 YSLEER. This CDR3 has 13 amino acids. The CDR3 sequence is CASSQDMDEKLFF. CDR3 nucleotide sequence: TGCGCCAGCAGCCAAGATATGGATGAAAAACTGTTTTTT.

This clone was counted only a few times. This chain connects TRBV2 to TRBJ2-1; D could derive from TRBD1 or TRBD2 (6 bases each). The V gene's germline CDR1 is SNHLY and CDR2 FYNNEI. The CDR3 has 16 amino acids. The V and J ends lost 3 bases and 0 bases respectively, with 12 bases between them. CDR3 sequence (DNA): TGTGCCAGCAGTGAGGACCGGGGGCCCTCCTACAATGAGCAGTTCTTC. Protein product: CASSEDRGPSYNEQFF.

A note on this clone: Lacking the conserved final phenylalanine or tryptophan, this CDR3 likely reflects a read error. The DNA is omitted, as the CDR3 cannot be located on it reliably, and the CDR3 follows TCRdb's listing. V usage is TRBV20-1 and J usage is TRBJ2-7; TRBD2 is taken as the D call from the table, unchecked against the DNA. The CDR3 contains 10 residues when both ends are counted. CDR1 is DFQATT, CDR2 SNEGSKA, per germline (reference sequence). CDR3: CSAPTDLAPL.

This clone was picked up one time. The J gene is TRBJ2-2, the V gene TRBV2; no firm D call. The CDR3 loop spans 10 amino acids. Trimming stripped 4 bases from V and 7 bases from J, with 1 base between. Germline CDR1 and CDR2: SNHLY and FYNNEI. CDR3 residues: CASSGGELFF. In nucleotides, the CDR3 is TGTGCCAGCAGTGGCGGGGAGCTGTTTTTT.

The genes are TRBV9 and TRBJ1-2; 8 bases fit TRBD1. CDR1 is SGDLS, CDR2 YYNGEE, per germline. J gave up 4 bases and V 7 bases, and 6 bases lay outside the gene matches. The CDR3 extends over 13 amino acids. This CDR3 reads CASGGDRLYGYTF. The CDR3 DNA sequence: TGTGCCAGCGGGGGGGACAGGCTCTATGGCTACACCTTC.

The rearrangement links TRBV27 to TRBJ2-7; D remains ambiguous. Germline V gene lookup returns CDR1 MNHEY and CDR2 SMNVEV (reference sequence). This CDR3 is 13 amino acids long. Trimming shortened V by 5 bases and J by 3 bases, and 11 bases separated the two germline ends. The CDR3 DNA follows: TGTGCCAGCAGTCCCCGGACCAACTACGAGCAGTACTTC. Translation gives CASSPRTNYEQYF.

This clone was seen a handful of times. The chain is built from TRBV4-1 and TRBJ2-1, with TRBD2 matching 7 bases. Germline V lookup: CDR1 MGHRA, CDR2 YSYEKL. V was pared by 5 bases and J by 0 bases, with 7 bases of the junction left unmatched. The CDR3 length is 16 residues. This chain's CDR3 is CASSYRGGSSYNEQFF. CDR3 coding DNA: TGCGCCAGCAGCTACCGCGGGGGAAGCTCCTACAATGAGCAGTTCTTC.

The V and J genes are TRBV28 and TRBJ2-5, with 7 bases aligning to TRBD2. The CDR3 contains 14 residues. With 3 bases clipped from V and 2 bases from J, the junction kept 3 bases outside the gene matches. Germline CDR1 is MDHEN and CDR2 is SYDVKM. The CDR3 region is CASSLGGEQETQYF. Here the CDR3 DNA reads TGTGCCAGCAGTTTGGGGGGGGAACAAGAGACCCAGTACTTC.

The V call is TRBV28, the J call TRBJ2-3, with a possible D match to TRBD2 (6 bases). V gave up 3 bases and J gave up 0 bases, with 10 bases separating them. CDR1 and CDR2 from the germline V gene are MDHEN and SYDVKM. CDR3 size: 15 residues. The CDR3 DNA reads TGTGCCAGCAGTTTGTACGGGGGTAGCACAGATACGCAGTATTTT. Encoded protein: CASSLYGGSTDTQYF.

The chain couples TRBV6-1 to TRBJ1-5, with D tentatively TRBD1 (6 bases). This CDR3 has 14 amino acids. Germline values: CDR1 MNHNS, CDR2 SASEGT. V was clipped by 6 bases and J by 7 bases, with 16 bases between them. DNA for the CDR3: TGTGCCAGCAGCGATACAGGGCAAGGACAGCCCCAGCATTTT. Protein product: CASSDTGQGQPQHF.

The chain carries TRBV5-6 and TRBJ2-7, with 8 nucleotides matching TRBD1. With 7 bases clipped from V and 2 bases from J, the junction kept 8 bases outside the gene matches. The V gene's germline CDR1 is SGHDT and CDR2 YYEEEE. The CDR3 is 14 residues long. For the CDR3, the DNA is TGTGCCAGCGCTCCGGGGACAGGAGCCTACGAGCAGTACTTC. Translation: CASAPGTGAYEQYF. Supplemented by reference TRBV5-6 and TRBJ2-7, the full variable domain reads DAGVTQSPTHLIKTRGQQVTLRCSPKSGHDTVSWYQQALGQGPQFIFQYYEEEERQRGNFPDRFSGHQFPNYSSELNVNALLLGDSALYLCASAPGTGAYEQYFGPGTRLTVT.

The J gene is TRBJ2-5, the V gene TRBV5-1; possible D gene TRBD1, 5 bases. The V and J ends lost 0 bases and 1 base respectively, with 10 bases between them. Germline V lookup: CDR1 SGHRS, CDR2 YFSETQ. The CDR3 consists of 15 residues. The CDR3 spells CASSLGDSTQETQYF. In nucleotides, the CDR3 is TGCGCCAGCAGCTTGGGTGACAGTACCCAAGAGACCCAGTACTTC.

The chain employs TRBV19 and TRBJ2-7, with 9 nucleotides matching TRBD1. The length of the CDR3 is 16 residues. The V gene's germline CDR1 is LNHDA and CDR2 SQIVND (reference sequence). V gave up 1 base and J gave up 3 bases; unmatched junction bases: 7. The CDR3 loop reads CASSIGTGVDFYEQYF. CDR3 coding DNA: TGTGCCAGTAGTATAGGGACAGGGGTCGACTTCTACGAGCAGTACTTC.

DNA for the CDR3: TGTGCCAGCAGTTTTAGTGGTTCCGGGTTCTATGGCTACACCTTC. Protein product: CASSFSGSGFYGYTF. V usage is TRBV27 and J usage is TRBJ1-2; no reliable D call. Germline V CDR1 and CDR2: MNHEY, SMNVEV (reference sequence). V lost 3 bases and J lost 4, with 15 bases in between. The CDR3 spans 15 residues.

The genes are TRBV6-1 and TRBJ2-1; 9 positions match TRBD2. The CDR3 runs 15 residues. V gave up 6 bases and J gave up 8 bases; unmatched junction bases: 11. The germline CDR1 and CDR2 sequences are MNHNS and SASEGT. The CDR3 DNA follows: TGTGCCAGCAGGAGAAAGCGGGGGGACCGGGATGAGCAGTTCTTC. It yields the protein CASRRKRGDRDEQFF.

V and J are TRBV7-3 and TRBJ2-3; TRBD2 aligns across 11 bases. The CDR3 loop spans 16 amino acids. The V segment lost 2 bases and the J segment 2 bases; nucleotides outside the gene matches: 3. Looked up from germline, CDR1 is SGHTA and CDR2 is FQGTGA. The CDR3 spells CASSLGTSGLTDTQYF. As DNA, the CDR3 is TGTGCCAGCAGCTTAGGGACTAGCGGCCTCACAGATACGCAGTATTTT.

J is TRBJ2-2 and V is TRBV7-6, with TRBD1 matching over 8 bases. The ends lost 1 base at V and 6 bases at J; junction bases unmatched: 1. The CDR3 runs to 14 residues. Germline assignment: CDR1 SGHVS and CDR2 FNYEAQ. CDR3 coding DNA: TGTGCCAGCAGCTTAGGGACAGGGCCCGGGGAGCTGTTTTTT. Protein: CASSLGTGPGELFF.